This T cell receptor beta chain was identified in a study of T cells in Graves' hyperthyroidism and ophthalmopathy. Germline CDR1 is DFQATT and CDR2 is SNEGSKA (reference sequence). Trimming shortened V by 2 bases and J by 7 bases, and 15 bases separated the two germline ends. This CDR3 has 14 amino acids. Amplification of TCR beta CDR3 regions used RNA as the template. HTBI primers were the set used in a first-round RT-PCR of the TCR CDR3. TCRdb re-analysed the multiplex PCR reads in MiXCR, keeping a single row per CDR3 protein. The data show 600,000 or so distinct CDR3 sequences, with around 15% seen just once and around 13% held by the top ten. Researchers barred patients who had uncontrolled infection, other autoimmune disease, pregnancy or lactation. In this sample, this clonotype turned up many times.

The V gene is TRBV20-1, the J gene TRBJ2-1; TRBD1 is a possible D gene (6 bases). This receptor was obtained from a woman aged 45 to 65 with Graves' ophthalmopathy. Sequenced: blood. CDR3 protein: CSARWTLDRNEQFF. In nucleotides, the CDR3 is TGCAGTGCTAGATGGACCTTAGACAGGAATGAGCAGTTCTTC.